The 7 T cell receptor beta chains in this list originate from one sample, sequenced in a study of cytomegalovirus exposure and HLA in healthy donors. Amplification used 60 Vbeta primers and 13 Jbeta primers. Data came from immunoSEQ multiplex PCR; TCRdb stores just in-frame clones and leaves some out. This table has about 190,000 clones, almost 85% appearing once. Sequencing used PBMCs. The receptor source for this set is a boy between 5 and 17 years old in good health and CMV-seronegative.

The chain joins TRBV4-1 to TRBJ1-3; no firm D call. V lost 3 bases and J 2 bases, leaving 14 bases between the germline ends. The germline CDR1 and CDR2 sequences are MGHRA and YSYEKL. The CDR3 spans 16 residues. CDR3 sequence reads: CASSHDPGKAGNTIYF. The CDR3 DNA sequence: TGCGCCAGCAGCCACGACCCCGGGAAAGCTGGAAACACCATATATTTT.

The chain is built from TRBV2 and TRBJ1-1; D gene uncertain. The V end lost 3 bases, the J end lost 1 base, and 15 bases lay between the germline ends. Per the germline V gene, CDR1 is SNHLY and CDR2 is FYNNEI. CDR3 length equals 16 residues. The CDR3 DNA reads as TGTGCCAGCAGTGACCCCGTATTTGGCGGGAACACTGAAGCTTTCTTT. This sequence encodes CASSDPVFGGNTEAFF.

The chain employs TRBV9 and TRBJ2-3, with D possibly matching TRBD2 (8 bases). Germline loops: CDR1 SGDLS, CDR2 YYNGEE. The V end was cut by 3 bases, the J end by 2 bases, with 16 bases between. This CDR3 contains 16 residues. The CDR3 DNA follows: TGTGCCAGCAGCGCCGGGGGGGGGACAGCCACAGATACGCAGTATTTT. It translates to CASSAGGGTATDTQYF.

This clone was detected once. This rearrangement joins TRBV19 to TRBJ1-5; 10 bases are a match to TRBD1. V was pared by 3 bases and J by 7 bases, with 9 bases of the junction left unmatched. This CDR3 is 16 amino acids long. Germline CDR1 and CDR2: LNHDA and SQIVND (reference sequence). CDR3 in amino acids: CASSILGGQGGQPQHF. The CDR3 bases are TGTGCCAGTAGTATTTTAGGTGGACAGGGGGGACAGCCCCAGCATTTT.

The V gene is TRBV5-6, the J gene TRBJ2-7; D is uncertain. The CDR3 is made up of 13 amino acids. Germline values: CDR1 SGHDT, CDR2 YYEEEE. Trimming pared 3 bases from V and 3 bases from J, leaving 10 bases between. Here the CDR3 reads CASSSLPLYEQYF. For the CDR3, the DNA is TGTGCCAGCAGCTCGCTACCACTCTACGAGCAGTACTTC.

The chain employs TRBV27 and TRBJ1-4; the D is unclear. The CDR3 sequence is 15 residues long. V shed 3 bases and J shed 0 bases, with 8 bases lying between them. Germline values: CDR1 MNHEY, CDR2 SMNVEV (reference sequence). The chain's CDR3 is CASSFRPATNEKLFF. In nucleotides, the CDR3 is TGTGCCAGCAGTTTCAGGCCGGCAACTAATGAAAAACTGTTTTTT.

This clone was seen once. The chain is built from TRBV2 and TRBJ2-5; the D gene is possibly TRBD2 (6 bases). There are 14 residues in the CDR3. Trimming took 10 bases from V and 4 from J, leaving 19 bases between them. Germline CDR1 and CDR2: SNHLY and FYNNEI. CDR3 DNA: TGTGCCACTTCTATGGGACTTCCTATAGAGACCCAGTACTTC. Its protein is CATSMGLPIETQYF.